A single T cell receptor beta chain is shown here with its context. This clone's antigen is unknown. No per-base quality is available; no much larger clone lies one base away. The data are from a study of blood T cell repertoires in COVID-19 (dated by TCRdb to 2018 to 2020). About the full investigation: Samples covering the acute and convalescent phases of COVID-19 were provided by collaborators in the United States, Italy and Spain. The material from the prospective study consisted of cDNA or gDNA derived from T cells, B-cell-depleted T cells, or PBMCs. The dataset comprised deeply sampled blood TCRbeta repertoires from subjects exposed to, actively infected with, or recovered from COVID-19. The repertoires were made available in a free public database intended to serve as a resource for research on the immune response to SARS-CoV-2. Samples came from the ongoing ImmuneRACE study (first 160 participants) plus 1,254 subjects from 6 global collaborators. Sample metadata almost always included a de-identified subject ID, COVID-19 status, age in years and sex. HLA class I and class II types, where available, came from metadata supplied by the sample provider rather than from assay-based typing. General study outcomes and caveats: The quantity of clinical and demographic metadata differed by source and by participant and was supplied without curation.

TCRbeta CDR3 regions were amplified from genomic DNA by means of the immunoSEQ Assay, a bias-controlled multiplex PCR. From the authors' description of their analysis: Within the assay, amplification of reference gene primers was used to estimate how many nucleated cells each sample contained. To quantify the absolute abundance of each unique TCRbeta CDR3 rearrangement, sequence reads were collapsed and filtered. For each sample, productive Simpson clonality was calculated by taking the square root of Simpson's diversity index across productive rearrangements. Imported from immuneACCESS, the table was reduced by TCRdb to in-frame sequences with V and J called. These copies leave out some clones; in studies compared against another copy, an unresolved V gene accounts for under half, and the cause of the remainder is not known. Clonal size and the V and J genes are those of that table, whereas D and trimming came from the DNA. Across this sample there are roughly 100,000 clones, with more than 80% seen only once. About 12% of the sample comes from the top ten.

For CDR1 and CDR2, the germline V gene lists MNHEY and SVGEGT. Including cysteine and phenylalanine, the CDR3 has 16 amino acids. The only DNA kept is the CDR3, 48 bases in frame from the first base. Deletion took 3 bases off V and 3 bases off J, with a span of 14 bases between the germline ends. The collaborating institutions used their own protocols to collect whole blood in K2EDTA tubes. For TCRbeta analysis, collaborator samples were shipped as frozen whole blood, as isolated PBMCs, or as DNA extracted from either sample type. Recombination connected TRBV6-2 or TRBV6-3 to TRBJ1-4; no confident D gene assignment can be made. This sequence originates from a human donor in a cohort sampled during active COVID-19. Specimen: peripheral blood. Here the CDR3 is given as CASSYTLGTANEKLFF. The nucleotide sequence is given as TGTGCCAGCAGTTATACCCTCGGAACAGCTAATGAAAAACTGTTTTTT.